Following are 26 T cell receptor beta chains from one sample sequenced in a study of early T cells in non-severe SARS-CoV-2 infection (dated by TCRdb to about 2021). Receptor libraries were prepared by 5' RACE. Sequencing was carried out with a NextSeq 500. In TCRdb, the public reads were trimmed at Q25 with fastp and aligned with MiXCR, with productive beta chains retained. Entries that share a CDR3 protein sequence are merged under the most common genes and DNA. The sample table shows fewer than 55,000 distinct CDR3 sequences, and about 6.5% are seen once. The ten largest clones represent around 20% of the sample. Sequences were derived from whole blood, sampled at baseline. All receptors come from an adult who was a healthcare worker with PCR-confirmed SARS-CoV-2 infection or an uninfected control (not recorded which).

This clonotype was observed at least ten times. The rearrangement links TRBV28 to TRBJ1-2; no firm D call. Germline CDR1 MDHEN, CDR2 SYDVKM. The CDR3 is 14 residues long. V shed 0 bases and J shed 8 bases, with 13 bases lying between them. DNA of the CDR3: TGTGCCAGCAGTTTATGGGCCGGGGTAGGAGGCTACACCTTC. This codes for CASSLWAGVGGYTF.

There are many counts of this clonotype. The chain links TRBV20-1 to TRBJ2-1; TRBD2 is a possible D gene (6 bases). This CDR3 has 11 amino acids. CDR1 is DFQATT, CDR2 SNEGSKA, per germline (reference sequence). V lost 3 bases, J lost 9 bases, and 9 bases lay in between. CDR3 nucleotide sequence: TGCAGTGCTAGGGACTATGGTGAGCAGTTCTTC. Encoded protein: CSARDYGEQFF.

The chain carries TRBV6-5 and TRBJ2-7; 9 bases line up with TRBD2. The CDR3 has 14 amino acids. CDR1 and CDR2 (germline): MNHEY, SVGAGI. The V segment lost 1 base and the J segment 7 bases; nucleotides outside the gene matches: 5. The CDR3 is CASSYLAGDGEQYF. CDR3 coding DNA: TGTGCCAGCAGTTACTTAGCGGGAGATGGTGAGCAGTACTTC.

In its sample, this clonotype was seen a few times. The chain links TRBV18 to TRBJ1-2, with D tentatively TRBD1 (5 bases). This CDR3 is 15 amino acids long. The V and J ends lost 2 bases and 4 bases respectively, with 14 bases between them. The germline V gene has CDR1 KGHSH and CDR2 LQKENI. The CDR3 DNA sequence: TGTGCCAGCTCACCAGGGGCGGGGGAGACCTATGGCTACACCTTC. Its protein product is CASSPGAGETYGYTF. The full variable domain, rest sourced from reference TRBV18 and TRBJ1-2, is NAGVMQNPRHLVRRRGQEARLRCSPMKGHSHVYWYRQLPEEGLKFMVYLQKENIIDESGMPKERFSAEFPKEGPSILRIQQVVRGDSAAYFCASSPGAGETYGYTFGSGTRLTVV.

The chain is built from TRBV30 and TRBJ2-7; D call uncertain. From germline, CDR1 is GTSNPN and CDR2 SVGIG (reference sequence). Trimming removed 3 bases from V and 0 bases from J, with 9 bases in between. The CDR3 has 13 amino acids. Here the CDR3 reads CAWSPASSYEQYF. The DNA of the CDR3 is TGTGCCTGGAGCCCAGCGAGCTCCTACGAGCAGTACTTC. Looking up the rest from reference TRBV30 and TRBJ2-7 gives the full variable domain: SQTIHQWPATLVQPVGSPLSLECTVEGTSNPNLYWYRQAAGRGLQLLFYSVGIGQISSEVPQNLSASRPQDRQFILSSKKLLLSDSGFYLCAWSPASSYEQYFGPGTRLTVT.

This clonotype has ten or more counts. The rearrangement uses TRBV7-2 and TRBJ2-3, with D hard to call. From germline, CDR1 is SGHTA and CDR2 FQGNSA. V gave up 6 bases and J gave up 7 bases, with 8 bases separating them. The length of the CDR3 is 11 residues. The chain's CDR3 is CASRNAYTQYF. The CDR3 nucleotides are TGTGCCAGCAGAAATGCGTATACGCAGTATTTT.

This clonotype was recorded many times. This chain links TRBV28 with TRBJ1-5; TRBD1 agrees at 7 bases. V gave up 5 bases and J gave up 4 bases; unmatched junction bases: 8. Germline lookup yields CDR1 MDHEN and CDR2 SYDVKM. This CDR3 is built from 15 residues. Here the CDR3 DNA reads TGTGCCAGCAGTCATCTCGGCAGGGGGAATCAGCCCCAGCATTTT. Translating gives CASSHLGRGNQPQHF.

This clonotype was recorded a few times. The chain joins TRBV6-2 or TRBV6-3 to TRBJ2-4; the D gene is possibly TRBD2 (6 bases). There are 13 residues in the CDR3. Trimming shortened V by 7 bases and J by 6 bases, and 13 bases separated the two germline ends. Germline V gives CDR1 MNHEY, CDR2 SVGEGT. This CDR3 is CASTAGRGNIQYF. CDR3 in DNA: TGTGCCAGCACGGCGGGAAGGGGAAACATTCAGTACTTC.

This clonotype showed up just a few times. The chain uses TRBV19 and TRBJ2-2; D unresolved. CDR1 is LNHDA, CDR2 SQIVND, per germline (reference sequence). CDR3 length: 13 residues. Trimming pared 6 bases from V and 1 base from J, leaving 6 bases between. The CDR3 region is CASRQGNTGELFF. In DNA, the CDR3 is TGTGCCAGTAGGCAAGGGAACACCGGGGAGCTGTTTTTT.

The genes are TRBV6-6 and TRBJ1-2; the D gene is possibly TRBD1 (6 bases). The CDR3 runs to 15 residues. V lost 4 bases to trimming and J lost 4 bases, with 16 bases between them. Germline V gene sequence: CDR1 MNHNY, CDR2 SVGAGI (reference sequence). CDR3 in amino acids: CASSSKLEGVYGYTF. CDR3 DNA sequence: TGTGCCAGCAGTTCCAAATTAGAGGGGGTCTATGGCTACACCTTC.

This clonotype has at least ten counts. Germline and junction disagree at one end, which may indicate a read error. The rearrangement uses TRBV7-7 and TRBJ2-2, with TRBD2 as a possible D gene (5 bases). Germline V lookup: CDR1 SSHAT, CDR2 FNYEAQ (reference sequence). This CDR3 is 15 amino acids long. The CDR3 reads CASSARGTNTGELFF. Here the CDR3 DNA reads TGTGCTAGCAGCGCCAGAGGGACGAACACCGGGGAGCTGTTTTTT.

This clonotype was seen repeatedly, ten times or more. The chain links TRBV7-6 to TRBJ2-5, with D unresolved. The CDR3 spans 12 residues. V dropped 5 bases and J dropped 4 bases, with 8 bases sitting between them. Germline CDR1 is SGHVS and CDR2 is FNYEAQ. The CDR3 sequence is CASSTPGETQYF. CDR3 nucleotide sequence: TGTGCCAGCAGCACTCCCGGAGAGACCCAGTACTTC.

This clonotype turned up a few times. J is TRBJ2-7 and V is TRBV6-1, with TRBD2 matching over 11 bases. Germline-derived CDR1 and CDR2 are MNHNS and SASEGT. The CDR3 is made up of 16 amino acids. Germline trimming cut 6 bases from V and 0 bases from J; bases unmatched to any gene: 7. Written as DNA, the CDR3 is TGTGCCAGCAGCGGACTAGCGGGCGTAAACTCCTACGAGCAGTACTTC. Translated, it gives CASSGLAGVNSYEQYF.

This clonotype was recorded at least ten times. The chain links TRBV3-1 to TRBJ2-1; TRBD2 aligns across 8 bases. The ends lost 4 bases at V and 6 bases at J; junction bases unmatched: 23. The length of the CDR3 is 20 residues. Germline V gene sequence: CDR1 LGHDT, CDR2 YNNKEL (reference sequence). The CDR3 nucleotides read TGTGCCAGCAGCCGCGGACTGACAGGTTACGGGACTAGGTGCTGCAATGAGCAGTTCTTC. It specifies CASSRGLTGYGTRCCNEQFF.

There are many counts of this clonotype. The chain employs TRBV5-4 and TRBJ1-2; 7 bases agree with TRBD1. V was clipped by 4 bases and J by 4 bases; unmatched bases: 10. The CDR3 consists of 15 residues. Germline V gene lookup returns CDR1 SGHNT and CDR2 YYREEE (reference sequence). CDR3 loop: CASSPKTGTAYGYTF. CDR3 in DNA: TGTGCCAGCAGCCCCAAGACAGGGACGGCCTATGGCTACACCTTC.

This clonotype was seen more than once but under ten times. This rearrangement joins TRBV24-1 to TRBJ2-7; D perhaps matches TRBD1 (5 bases). The CDR3 sequence is 14 residues long. V shed 4 bases and J shed 2 bases, with 11 bases lying between them. Germline V gene data show CDR1 as KGHDR and CDR2 as SFDVKD. The CDR3 DNA reads TGTGCCACCAGTGAAAAGGGCAGGGCCTACGAGCAGTACTTC. Its protein is CATSEKGRAYEQYF.

The chain employs TRBV27 and TRBJ2-7; 7 nucleotides agree with TRBD2. CDR1 and CDR2 from the germline V gene are MNHEY and SMNVEV (reference sequence). J gave up 3 bases and V 5 bases, and 7 bases lay outside the gene matches. The CDR3 totals 14 residues. CDR3 nucleotide sequence: TGTGCCAGCAGTCCGGCCGGGGGGAGCTACGAGCAGTACTTC. It yields the protein CASSPAGGSYEQYF.

This clonotype was detected many times. V and J are TRBV10-3 and TRBJ2-7; 10 bases agree with TRBD1. CDR3 length equals 15 residues. The germline V gene encodes CDR1 ENHRY and CDR2 SYGVKD. V trimming: 7 bases; J trimming: 2 bases; junction bases outside the gene matches: 8. The DNA of the CDR3 is TGTGCCATCAAGACGACAGGGGGCAATACCTACGAGCAGTACTTC. Its translation: CAIKTTGGNTYEQYF.

This clonotype was found a few times. The chain recombines TRBV2 with TRBJ1-5; possibly TRBD1 for D (6 bases). The germline V gene has CDR1 SNHLY and CDR2 FYNNEI. This CDR3 has 14 amino acids. V lost 6 bases to trimming and J lost 6 bases, with 15 bases between them. The CDR3 reads CASRLGQWSQPQHF. The CDR3 nucleotides read TGTGCCAGCAGACTTGGACAGTGGAGTCAGCCCCAGCATTTT.

This clonotype occurred many times. J is TRBJ2-1 and V is TRBV7-8, with 10 bases that match TRBD2. CDR1 is SGHVS, CDR2 FQNEAQ, per germline. After removal of 1 base from V and 4 bases from J, the junction contained 13 bases not matched to a gene. This CDR3 region has 19 residues. The chain's CDR3 is CASSLDFGLAGESYNEQFF. As DNA, the CDR3 is TGTGCCAGCAGCTTAGACTTCGGCCTAGCGGGAGAGTCGTACAATGAGCAGTTCTTC.

Many counts were recorded for this clonotype. This sequence joins TRBV24-1 and TRBJ2-6; TRBD2 might be the D (5 bases). The CDR3 is 15 residues long. The V end lost 4 bases, the J end lost 1 base, and 7 bases lay between the germline ends. CDR1 and CDR2 (germline): KGHDR, SFDVKD. CDR3 amino acids: CATSDPGSGANVLTF. In DNA form, the CDR3 reads TGTGCCACCAGTGACCCGGGGTCTGGGGCCAACGTCCTGACTTTC.

The chain is built from TRBV4-3 and TRBJ2-7; 7 bases agree with TRBD2. Germline trimming cut 1 base from V and 6 bases from J; bases unmatched to any gene: 6. Looked up from germline, CDR1 is LGHNA and CDR2 is YSLEER. This CDR3 has 14 amino acids. CDR3 nucleotide sequence: TGCGCCAGCAGCCAAGGACTAGCCCCTTCCGAGCAGTACTTC. Translation gives CASSQGLAPSEQYF.

A few counts support this clonotype. V gene TRBV27 combines with J gene TRBJ2-1; 14 nucleotides agree with TRBD2. V was clipped by 7 bases and J by 7 bases; unmatched bases: 6. Germline values: CDR1 MNHEY, CDR2 SMNVEV (reference sequence). This CDR3 is 15 amino acids long. CDR3 DNA sequence: TGTGCCAGCATCTCGGGACTAGCGGGAGTGAATGAGCAGTTCTTC. Amino acids: CASISGLAGVNEQFF.

This clonotype was recorded at least ten times. The chain combines TRBV4-3 with TRBJ2-7; TRBD2 matches 9 bases. Trimming took 0 bases from V and 2 from J; bases not matched to a gene: 11. CDR1 and CDR2 (germline): LGHNA, YSLEER. This CDR3 spans 18 amino acids. For the CDR3, the DNA is TGCGCCAGCAGCCAAGAACTCGGGGCGGGAGGGAATACCTACGAGCAGTACTTC. Translation gives CASSQELGAGGNTYEQYF.

This clonotype was recorded at least ten times. V is TRBV25-1 and J is TRBJ2-1; TRBD2 might be the D (6 bases). CDR1 and CDR2 from the germline V gene are MGHDK and SYGVNS. The CDR3 runs 16 residues. V lost 3 bases, J lost 4 bases, and 16 bases lay in between. The CDR3 region has the DNA TGTGCCAGCAGTGACAGCGGGCCTTCAAGGTACAATGAGCAGTTCTTC. It encodes CASSDSGPSRYNEQFF.

Worth noting for this clonotype: An end of the junction does not agree with germline; a read error may underlie this. The chain combines TRBV3-1 with TRBJ2-7; 8 bases are a match to TRBD1. Looked up from germline, CDR1 is LGHDT and CDR2 is YNNKEL (reference sequence). The CDR3 loop spans 13 amino acids. The CDR3, as DNA: TGTGTCAGCGCCCCGGGACAGGTACACGAGCAGTACTTC. Its translation is CVSAPGQVHEQYF.